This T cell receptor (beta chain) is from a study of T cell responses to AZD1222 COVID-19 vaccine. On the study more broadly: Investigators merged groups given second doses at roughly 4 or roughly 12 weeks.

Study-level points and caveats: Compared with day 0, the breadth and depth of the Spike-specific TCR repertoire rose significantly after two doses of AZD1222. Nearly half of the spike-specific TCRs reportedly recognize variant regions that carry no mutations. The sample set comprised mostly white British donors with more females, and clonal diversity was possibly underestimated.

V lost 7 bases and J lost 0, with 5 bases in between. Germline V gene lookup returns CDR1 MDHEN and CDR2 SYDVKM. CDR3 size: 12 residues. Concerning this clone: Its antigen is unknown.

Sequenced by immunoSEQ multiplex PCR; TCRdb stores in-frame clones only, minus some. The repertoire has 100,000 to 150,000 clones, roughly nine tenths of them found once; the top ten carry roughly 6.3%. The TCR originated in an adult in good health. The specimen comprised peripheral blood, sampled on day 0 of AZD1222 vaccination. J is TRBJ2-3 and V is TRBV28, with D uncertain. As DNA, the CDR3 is TGTGCCAGCACCCCTAGCACAGATACGCAGTATTTT. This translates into CASTPSTDTQYF.